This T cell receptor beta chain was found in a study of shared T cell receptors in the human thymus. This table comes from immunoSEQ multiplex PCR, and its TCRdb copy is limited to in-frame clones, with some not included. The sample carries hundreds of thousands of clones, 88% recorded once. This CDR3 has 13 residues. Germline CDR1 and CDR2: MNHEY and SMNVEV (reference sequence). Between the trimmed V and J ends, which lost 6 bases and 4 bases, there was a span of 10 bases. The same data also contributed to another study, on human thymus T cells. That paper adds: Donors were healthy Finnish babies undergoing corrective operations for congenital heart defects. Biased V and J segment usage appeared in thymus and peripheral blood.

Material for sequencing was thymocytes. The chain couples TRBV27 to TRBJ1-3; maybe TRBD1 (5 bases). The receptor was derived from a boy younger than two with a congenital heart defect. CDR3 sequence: CASSPGHGNTIYF. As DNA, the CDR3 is TGTGCCAGCAGCCCAGGGCACGGAAACACCATATATTTT.